Sequencing of this T cell receptor beta chain was carried out in a study of OX40 agonist ivuxolimab in advanced cancers. Deletions cut 6 bases from V and 5 bases from J, with 7 bases between. Germline V gene sequence: CDR1 DFQATT, CDR2 SNEGSKA (reference sequence). The CDR3 has 11 amino acids. Libraries were prepared by immunoSEQ multiplex PCR; TCRdb keeps only in-frame clonotypes and omits some of them. Of some 62,000 clones listed, around 81% are singletons. This chain links TRBV20-1 with TRBJ1-4, with D hard to call. The sequence was obtained from an adult with an advanced solid tumor such as melanoma, head and neck, liver or kidney cancer. The sequenced sample was CD4+ or CD8+ T cells sorted from blood, obtained in a trial of the OX40 agonist ivuxolimab. The CDR3 spells CSAPRNEKLFF. CDR3 coding DNA: TGCAGTGCCCCCCGAAATGAAAAACTGTTTTTT.